One and the same sample provided the 28 T cell receptor beta chains below, sequenced in a study of OX40 agonist ivuxolimab in advanced cancers. Sequenced by immunoSEQ multiplex PCR; TCRdb stores in-frame clones only, minus some. The data contain under 65,000 clones, 90% to 95% of them singletons. Material: CD4+ or CD8+ T cells sorted from blood, obtained in a trial of the OX40 agonist ivuxolimab. These receptors all stem from an adult with an advanced solid tumor such as melanoma, head and neck, liver or kidney cancer.

The rearrangement links TRBV28 to TRBJ2-1; 8 nucleotides match TRBD1. This CDR3 has 15 residues. J lost 5 bases, V lost 6 bases, and 9 bases had no gene match. CDR1 is MDHEN and CDR2 is SYDVKM in the germline V gene. The CDR3 is CASSTGTGYNNEQFF. Here the CDR3 DNA reads TGTGCCAGCAGCACGGGGACAGGCTATAACAATGAGCAGTTCTTC.

With regard to this clone: Germline and junction disagree at one end, which may indicate a read error. The rearrangement uses TRBV7-9 and TRBJ2-1; D might be TRBD1 (6 bases). Germline lookup yields CDR1 SEHNR and CDR2 FQNEAQ (reference sequence). The CDR3 totals 15 residues. The CDR3: CASSLPGHRGNGQFF. The CDR3 DNA sequence: TGTGCCAGCAGCTTACCGGGACACCGGGGCAATGGGCAGTTCTTC.

This clone was picked up one time. V is TRBV5-4 and J is TRBJ2-3; D call uncertain. Germline V gene lookup returns CDR1 SGHNT and CDR2 YYREEE (reference sequence). V lost 1 base, J lost 4 bases, and 10 bases lay in between. CDR3 size: 14 residues. The CDR3 nucleotides read TGTGCCAGCAGCTTGAACGGTAGACCAGATACGCAGTATTTT. The encoded protein is CASSLNGRPDTQYF.

The V call is TRBV19, the J call TRBJ2-7; TRBD1 matches 11 bases. The germline CDR1 and CDR2 sequences are LNHDA and SQIVND (reference sequence). Trimming cost V 5 bases and J 2 bases; bases outside gene matches: 5. The CDR3 is 15 residues long. CDR3 DNA sequence: TGTGCCAGTAGTGGACAGGGGGCCCCCACCTACGAGCAGTACTTC. Amino acid sequence: CASSGQGAPTYEQYF.

The chain carries TRBV14 and TRBJ2-3, with 8 bases aligning to TRBD2. This CDR3 is 16 amino acids long. V dropped 0 bases and J dropped 10; count of bases not matched to a gene: 12. Germline V gene sequence: CDR1 SGHDN, CDR2 FVKESK. Here the CDR3 DNA reads TGTGCCAGCAGCCAAGACGCCGGCGGGGGGCTGCGGGCGCAGTATTTT. This gives the protein CASSQDAGGGLRAQYF. The complete variable domain, with remaining parts taken from reference TRBV14 and TRBJ2-3, reads EAGVTQFPSHSVIEKGQTVTLRCDPISGHDNLYWYRRVMGKEIKFLLHFVKESKQDESGMPNNRFLAERTGGTYSTLKVQPAELEDSGVYFCASSQDAGGGLRAQYFGPGTRLTVL.

The chain employs TRBV4-1 and TRBJ1-5, with D perhaps TRBD1 (6 bases). V lost 4 bases to trimming and J lost 1 base, with 17 bases between them. The CDR3 consists of 17 residues. CDR1 MGHRA and CDR2 YSYEKL come from the germline V gene. CDR3 residues: CASSPGGRGRSNQPQHF. The CDR3 nucleotides are TGCGCCAGCAGCCCGGGGGGCAGGGGCAGAAGCAATCAGCCCCAGCATTTT.

The chain employs TRBV7-9 and TRBJ2-7, with TRBD2 matching over 7 bases. The V gene's germline CDR1 is SEHNR and CDR2 FQNEAQ (reference sequence). J lost 5 bases, V lost 5 bases, and 9 bases had no gene match. This CDR3 spans 14 amino acids. The CDR3 region has the DNA TGTGCCAGCAGCCCCCCAGCCGGGGGGAACGAGCAGTACTTC. Translating gives CASSPPAGGNEQYF.

This chain joins TRBV19 and TRBJ2-7; tentative D call: TRBD2 (5 bases). The V and J ends lost 3 bases and 2 bases respectively, with 11 bases between them. Germline values: CDR1 LNHDA, CDR2 SQIVND (reference sequence). CDR3 length: 14 residues. The CDR3 sequence: CASSIGGRAYEQYF. CDR3 coding DNA: TGTGCCAGTAGTATTGGAGGCAGAGCCTACGAGCAGTACTTC.

The V call is TRBV18, the J call TRBJ1-1; 7 nucleotides align to TRBD1. J lost 1 base, V lost 4 bases, and 6 bases had no gene match. The CDR3 extends over 15 amino acids. Germline V gene data show CDR1 as KGHSH and CDR2 as LQKENI. Here the CDR3 reads CASSQSGGGNTEAFF. In DNA, the CDR3 is TGTGCCAGCTCACAGTCAGGGGGAGGGAACACTGAAGCTTTCTTT.

The chain combines TRBV5-5 with TRBJ2-2; 9 bases match TRBD1. Germline loops: CDR1 SGHKS, CDR2 YYEKEE (reference sequence). V lost 1 base, J lost 3 bases, and 4 bases stayed unmatched. This CDR3 is built from 16 residues. The CDR3 protein is CASSLLQGAYTGELFF. The CDR3 DNA reads as TGTGCCAGCAGCTTGTTACAGGGGGCTTACACCGGGGAGCTGTTTTTT.

This chain links TRBV14 with TRBJ2-3; TRBD2 might be the D (6 bases). The CDR3 spans 14 residues. Trimming removed 1 base from V and 6 bases from J, with 11 bases in between. Per the germline V gene, CDR1 is SGHDN and CDR2 is FVKESK. Here the CDR3 reads CASSQVGSGDTQYF. CDR3 DNA: TGTGCCAGCAGCCAAGTCGGGAGTGGCGATACGCAGTATTTT.

The chain is built from TRBV5-1 and TRBJ2-1, with D tentatively TRBD2 (5 bases). The CDR3 runs 14 residues. Per the germline V gene, CDR1 is SGHRS and CDR2 is YFSETQ. With 0 bases removed from V and 4 bases from J, the gap between germline ends came to 8 bases. The CDR3 loop reads CASSLEDLYNEQFF. CDR3 DNA sequence: TGCGCCAGCAGCTTGGAGGACTTATACAATGAGCAGTTCTTC.

The CDR3 here is CASSFRGLARYNEQFF. The CDR3 DNA sequence: TGTGCCAGCAGCTTCCGTGGACTAGCGCGATACAATGAGCAGTTCTTC. V gene TRBV11-2 combines with J gene TRBJ2-1; 9 nucleotides match TRBD2. The length of the CDR3 is 16 residues. Germline V gives CDR1 SGHAT, CDR2 FQNNGV. Trimming cost V 3 bases and J 4 bases; bases outside gene matches: 7.

The chain couples TRBV29-1 to TRBJ1-5; D not resolved. Germline CDR1 SQVTM, CDR2 ANQGSEA. The V end lost 4 bases, the J end lost 4 bases, and 11 bases lay between the germline ends. The CDR3 covers 13 residues. CDR3 loop: CSVVSQANQPQHF. Here the CDR3 DNA reads TGCAGCGTTGTCAGTCAGGCAAATCAGCCCCAGCATTTT.

The J gene is TRBJ1-2, the V gene TRBV4-2; unclear D gene. The germline CDR1 and CDR2 sequences are LGHNA and YNFKEQ. V lost 2 bases, J lost 9 bases, and 13 bases lay in between. This CDR3 is 13 amino acids long. For the CDR3, the DNA is TGTGCCAGCAGCCAATCGGGCCCGGGGAGCTACACCTTC. Protein sequence: CASSQSGPGSYTF.

This clone was observed once. This rearrangement joins TRBV2 to TRBJ1-4, with 9 positions matching TRBD1. V dropped 6 bases and J dropped 2; count of bases not matched to a gene: 4. This CDR3 comprises 15 residues. Germline values: CDR1 SNHLY, CDR2 FYNNEI. The CDR3 nucleotides are TGTGCCAGCAGAAGACAGGGGGGGACTAATGAAAAACTGTTTTTT. This encodes CASRRQGGTNEKLFF. Variable domain in full (rest from reference TRBV2 and TRBJ1-4): EPEVTQTPSHQVTQMGQEVILRCVPISNHLYFYWYRQILGQKVEFLVSFYNNEISEKSEIFDDQFSVERPDGSNFTLKIRSTKLEDSAMYFCASRRQGGTNEKLFFGSGTQLSVL.

The chain carries TRBV27 and TRBJ2-6; 7 bases agree with TRBD1. Trimming removed 6 bases from V and 2 bases from J; junction bases left unmatched: 13. CDR3 length: 18 amino acids. Germline CDR1 is MNHEY and CDR2 is SMNVEV (reference sequence). CDR3 coding DNA: TGTGCCAGCAGATCGGACAGGTGGGGAGACCCTGGGGCCAACGTCCTGACTTTC. Residues: CASRSDRWGDPGANVLTF.

V is TRBV6-6 and J is TRBJ2-1; 13 bases fit TRBD2. The germline gives CDR1 MNHNY, CDR2 SVGAGI (reference sequence). CDR3 length equals 16 residues. The ends lost 4 bases at V and 5 bases at J; junction bases unmatched: 5. CDR3 loop: CASSSDGTSGDNEQFF. CDR3 coding DNA: TGTGCCAGCAGTTCCGACGGGACTAGCGGGGACAATGAGCAGTTCTTC.

The chain is built from TRBV28 and TRBJ2-6, with D unresolved. In germline, CDR1 is MDHEN, CDR2 SYDVKM. The V gene lost 5 bases and the J gene lost 2 bases, with 10 bases spanning the gap. This CDR3 is built from 15 residues. CDR3 sequence: CASSVDRAGANVLTF. In DNA form, the CDR3 reads TGTGCCAGCAGTGTAGACCGGGCTGGGGCCAACGTCCTGACTTTC. Full variable domain (rest looked up from reference TRBV28 and TRBJ2-6): DVKVTQSSRYLVKRTGEKVFLECVQDMDHENMFWYRQDPGLGLRLIYFSYDVKMKEKGDIPEGYSVSREKKERFSLILESASTNQTSMYLCASSVDRAGANVLTFGAGSRLTVL.

V usage is TRBV5-1 and J usage is TRBJ2-6; 8 bases line up with TRBD2. The CDR3 spans 16 residues. CDR1 and CDR2 (germline): SGHRS, YFSETQ. V lost 1 base and J lost 2; bases outside the gene matches: 2. CDR3 bases: TGCGCCAGCAGCTTGAGCGGGAGCACTGGGGCCAACGTCCTGACTTTC. This codes for CASSLSGSTGANVLTF.

J is TRBJ1-2 and V is TRBV18; D remains unclear. Germline CDR1 reads KGHSH; CDR2 reads LQKENI. The CDR3 runs 14 residues. The V and J ends lost 2 bases and 4 bases respectively, with 11 bases between them. The CDR3 region is CASSPDNPLYGYTF. In DNA, the CDR3 is TGTGCCAGCTCACCAGACAACCCCCTCTATGGCTACACCTTC.

The chain carries TRBV7-9 and TRBJ2-7, with D uncertain. The V end was cut by 3 bases, the J end by 0 bases, with 9 bases between. Germline CDR1 and CDR2: SEHNR and FQNEAQ (reference sequence). This CDR3 is built from 14 residues. CDR3 nucleotide sequence: TGTGCCAGCAGCTTCCCCCGGAGCTCCTACGAGCAGTACTTC. This sequence encodes CASSFPRSSYEQYF.

V gene TRBV6-5 combines with J gene TRBJ2-7, with D perhaps TRBD1 (5 bases). Trimming stripped 2 bases from V and 6 bases from J, with 14 bases between. CDR1 is MNHEY, CDR2 SVGAGI, per germline. This CDR3 comprises 14 residues. The CDR3 loop is CASSYVRESSEQYF. CDR3 nucleotides: TGTGCCAGCAGTTACGTCAGGGAATCTAGCGAGCAGTACTTC.

The chain has TRBV2 and TRBJ2-6, with a weak D call TRBD2 (5 bases). V lost 4 bases and J lost 0, with 13 bases in between. Germline CDR1 is SNHLY and CDR2 is FYNNEI. This CDR3 region has 17 residues. CDR3 region: CASSGAGRNSGANVLTF. For the CDR3, the DNA is TGTGCCAGCAGTGGGGCGGGCCGTAACTCTGGGGCCAACGTCCTGACTTTC.

As DNA, the CDR3 is TGCGCCAGCAGTCCTCCCCGGGACAGGGGAGGAGAGACCCAGTACTTC. This sequence encodes CASSPPRDRGGETQYF. The J gene is TRBJ2-5, the V gene TRBV23-1, with 10 bases that match TRBD1. TRBV23-1 is marked as an open reading frame, function uncertain. Germline trimming cut 4 bases from V and 4 bases from J; bases unmatched to any gene: 9. This CDR3 has 16 amino acids.

The chain combines TRBV9 with TRBJ2-1, with TRBD1 as a possible D gene (6 bases). CDR3 length equals 15 residues. Trimming left V 3 bases short and J 9 bases short, with 19 bases between. Per the germline V gene, CDR1 is SGDLS and CDR2 is YYNGEE. The CDR3 here is CASSANGQSRSEQFF. The CDR3 nucleotides are TGTGCCAGCAGCGCGAACGGACAGTCCAGGAGTGAGCAGTTCTTC.

The chain is built from TRBV9 and TRBJ2-3, with D unclear. The CDR3 spans 15 residues. V gave up 4 bases and J gave up 4 bases, with 16 bases separating them. Germline V gives CDR1 SGDLS, CDR2 YYNGEE. CDR3 residues: CASSPMRLGPDTQYF. CDR3 DNA: TGTGCCAGCAGCCCTATGAGGTTAGGACCAGATACGCAGTATTTT.

This rearrangement joins TRBV5-1 to TRBJ1-2; D gene uncertain. Germline lookup yields CDR1 SGHRS and CDR2 YFSETQ. The V and J ends lost 1 base and 2 bases respectively, with 9 bases between them. The CDR3 is 14 residues long. CDR3 DNA: TGCGCCAGCAGCTTGTCGGACGCGAACTATGGCTACACCTTC. Translated: CASSLSDANYGYTF.